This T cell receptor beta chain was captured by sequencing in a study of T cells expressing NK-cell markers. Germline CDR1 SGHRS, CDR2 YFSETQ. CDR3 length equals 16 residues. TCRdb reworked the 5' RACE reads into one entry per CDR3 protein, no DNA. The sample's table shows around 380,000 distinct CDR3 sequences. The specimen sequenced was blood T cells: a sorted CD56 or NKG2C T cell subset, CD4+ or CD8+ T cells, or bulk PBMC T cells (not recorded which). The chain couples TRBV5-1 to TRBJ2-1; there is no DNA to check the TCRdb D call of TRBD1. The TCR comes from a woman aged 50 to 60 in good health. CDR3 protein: CASSWQGQGSYNEQFF.